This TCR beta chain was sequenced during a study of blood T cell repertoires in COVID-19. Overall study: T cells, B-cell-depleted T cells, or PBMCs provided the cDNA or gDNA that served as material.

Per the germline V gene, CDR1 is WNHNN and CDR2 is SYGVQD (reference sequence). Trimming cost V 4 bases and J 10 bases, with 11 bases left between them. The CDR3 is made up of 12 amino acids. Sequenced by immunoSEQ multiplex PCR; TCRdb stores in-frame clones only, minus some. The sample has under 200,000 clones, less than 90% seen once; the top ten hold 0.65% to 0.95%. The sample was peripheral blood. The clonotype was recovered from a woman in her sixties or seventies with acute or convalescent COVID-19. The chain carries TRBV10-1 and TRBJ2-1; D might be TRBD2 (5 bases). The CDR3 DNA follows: TGCGCCAGCAGTGTTTCAACGGGAGAGCAGTTCTTC. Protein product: CASSVSTGEQFF.